This T cell receptor beta chain was recovered during a study of vaccination and CD4 T cells after COVID-19. On the study more broadly: Timing of post-vaccine sample collection was a median roughly 66 days after dose two, with a range of 14 to 241.

Regarding this clonotype: The antigen is unknown.

Study-wide findings and caveats: Within the convalescent patients, a median approximately 89% of the SARS-CoV-2-reactive clones were ones that appeared only post-vaccination.

Germline CDR1 LNHDA, CDR2 SQIVND (reference sequence). V shed 3 bases and J shed 8 bases, with 16 bases lying between them. CDR3 size: 14 residues. Described treatment: approximately nine-day PBMC culture with coronavirus spike peptide pools or control peptides (ViraFEST assay). Expanded clonotypes were found by TCR sequencing after peptide-pool stimulation (ViraFEST). PBMCs, plated at roughly 2 million per well, were grown in the presence of 9.5 to 10 IU/ml IL-2 and around 10 ug/ml peptide pools. Scientists ran DNA taken from cultured CD4+ T cells through the Oncomine TCR Beta short-read assay for sequencing. Each CDR3 protein gets one entry after TCRdb re-called the PCR reads with MiXCR. The repertoire consists of under 15,000 distinct CDR3 sequences, with roughly three fifths occurring once and the leading ten covering roughly 14%.

The source material was CD4+ T cells from blood, cultured in vitro. The chain uses TRBV19 and TRBJ1-2; D uncertain. This sequence originates from a human donor who had recovered from COVID-19. CDR3 nucleotides: TGTGCCAGTAGTATGCTGGACCCGAAGGGCGGCTACACCTTC. Its translation: CASSMLDPKGGYTF.